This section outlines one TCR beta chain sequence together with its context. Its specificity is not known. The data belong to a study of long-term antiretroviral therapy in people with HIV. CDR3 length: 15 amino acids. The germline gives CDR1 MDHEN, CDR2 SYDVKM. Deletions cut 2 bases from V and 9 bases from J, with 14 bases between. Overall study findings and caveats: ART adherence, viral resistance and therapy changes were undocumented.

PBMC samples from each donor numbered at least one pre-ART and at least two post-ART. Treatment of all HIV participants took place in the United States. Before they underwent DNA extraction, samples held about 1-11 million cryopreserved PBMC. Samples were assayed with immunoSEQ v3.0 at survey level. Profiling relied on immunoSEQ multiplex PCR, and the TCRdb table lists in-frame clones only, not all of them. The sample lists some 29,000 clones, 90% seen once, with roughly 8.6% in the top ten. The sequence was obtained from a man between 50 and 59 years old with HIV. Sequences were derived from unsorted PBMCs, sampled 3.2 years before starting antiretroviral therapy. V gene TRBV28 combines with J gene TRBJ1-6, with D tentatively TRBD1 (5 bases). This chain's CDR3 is CASSLSLRGSSPLHF. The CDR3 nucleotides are TGTGCCAGCAGTTTAAGCTTAAGGGGTAGTTCACCCCTCCACTTT.